These 23 T cell receptor beta chains were all obtained from the same sample, sequenced in a study of cytomegalovirus exposure and HLA in healthy donors. Data came from immunoSEQ multiplex PCR; TCRdb stores just in-frame clones and leaves some out. The sample has around 120,000 clones, roughly 88% seen once. Sample: PBMCs. These TCRs come from a woman younger than 30 in good health and CMV-seropositive.

The V and J genes are TRBV6-1 and TRBJ2-7; 9 nucleotides match TRBD2. This CDR3 spans 13 amino acids. The trim removed 5 bases at V and 7 bases at J, leaving 6 bases unmatched. Germline V gene sequence: CDR1 MNHNS, CDR2 SASEGT. The CDR3 region has the DNA TGTGCCAGCAGTCTAGCGGGACAGAGGGAGCAGTACTTC. As protein: CASSLAGQREQYF.

This clone was found once. CDR3 loop: CAWSVGDREAQYF. The DNA for the CDR3 is TGTGCCTGGAGTGTAGGGGACAGGGAGGCCCAGTACTTC. The chain is built from TRBV30 and TRBJ2-5; 9 bases align to TRBD1. Losses at the gene ends were 0 bases for V and 9 bases for J; bases not matched to a gene: 5. This CDR3 contains 13 residues. CDR1 GTSNPN and CDR2 SVGIG come from the germline V gene (reference sequence).

The V call is TRBV7-2, the J call TRBJ2-1; 8 nucleotides agree with TRBD2. In germline, CDR1 is SGHTA, CDR2 FQGNSA. CDR3 length equals 15 residues. Losses at the gene ends were 5 bases for V and 4 bases for J; bases not matched to a gene: 7. As DNA, the CDR3 is TGTGCCAGCAGCCCCCGGACTAGCCAATACAATGAGCAGTTCTTC. It codes for CASSPRTSQYNEQFF.

The CDR3 loop is CASRWGAGHNEQFF. CDR3 DNA sequence: TGTGCCAGCCGCTGGGGAGCGGGGCACAATGAGCAGTTCTTC. The V and J genes are TRBV2 and TRBJ2-1; 7 bases are a match to TRBD2. Germline V gene data show CDR1 as SNHLY and CDR2 as FYNNEI. This CDR3 is 14 amino acids long. V lost 8 bases, J lost 5 bases, and 9 bases stayed unmatched. Using reference TRBV2 and TRBJ2-1 for the parts outside the CDR3, the full variable domain is EPEVTQTPSHQVTQMGQEVILRCVPISNHLYFYWYRQILGQKVEFLVSFYNNEISEKSEIFDDQFSVERPDGSNFTLKIRSTKLEDSAMYFCASRWGAGHNEQFFGPGTRLTVL.

The rearrangement uses TRBV4-1 and TRBJ2-7, with 8 positions matching TRBD1. V shed 0 bases, J shed 4 bases, and the junction held 8 bases outside the gene matches. Germline loops: CDR1 MGHRA, CDR2 YSYEKL. The CDR3 covers 16 residues. The CDR3 region has the DNA TGCGCCAGCAGCCAAGATTGGGCAGGGGGCTGGTACGAGCAGTACTTC. It is translated as CASSQDWAGGWYEQYF.

The V call is TRBV6-5, the J call TRBJ2-7; D might be TRBD1 (6 bases). V was pared by 10 bases and J by 0 bases, with 13 bases between. The germline CDR1 and CDR2 sequences are MNHEY and SVGAGI. The CDR3 loop spans 13 amino acids. The CDR3 protein is CATMRGSSYEQYF. In nucleotides, the CDR3 is TGTGCCACAATGAGGGGGAGCTCCTACGAGCAGTACTTC.

Details on this clone: No conserved phenylalanine or tryptophan ends this CDR3, so it is likely a read error. The V gene is TRBV15, the J gene TRBJ1-6, with D possibly matching TRBD1 (5 bases). The germline CDR1 and CDR2 sequences are LNHNV and YYDKDF (reference sequence). Between the trimmed V and J ends, which lost 6 bases and 8 bases, there was a span of 11 bases. The CDR3 loop spans 13 amino acids. CDR3: CATRRSRDSPLHL. CDR3 nucleotides: TGTGCCACCAGACGATCCAGGGATTCACCCCTCCACCTT.

The V gene is TRBV29-1, the J gene TRBJ1-1, with D possibly being TRBD1 (5 bases). V was cut by 5 bases and J by 1 base, with 14 bases left in between. This CDR3 has 14 amino acids. Looked up from germline, CDR1 is SQVTM and CDR2 is ANQGSEA. The CDR3 bases are TGCAGCGTTTGGATGGGGCGGGAGAACACTGAAGCTTTCTTT. Translation: CSVWMGRENTEAFF.

The V call is TRBV5-6, the J call TRBJ1-2; D not certain. The CDR3 runs 14 residues. CDR1 is SGHDT and CDR2 is YYEEEE in the germline V gene. Trimming shortened V by 0 bases and J by 4 bases, and 10 bases separated the two germline ends. DNA of the CDR3: TGTGCCAGCAGCTTGGACGGGTCCCTCTATGGCTACACCTTC. The encoded protein is CASSLDGSLYGYTF.

The CDR3 nucleotides read TGTGCCAGCAGTTTAGAGGGACAGGGGTGGGACGAGCAGTACTTC. This encodes CASSLEGQGWDEQYF. The rearrangement links TRBV27 to TRBJ2-7; TRBD1 agrees at 10 bases. After removal of 2 bases from V and 5 bases from J, the junction contained 6 bases not matched to a gene. Per germline, CDR1 MNHEY and CDR2 SMNVEV (reference sequence). The CDR3 length is 15 residues.

The rearrangement uses TRBV11-3 and TRBJ2-5, with TRBD2 matching 9 bases. CDR3 size: 18 residues. V trimming: 5 bases; J trimming: 2 bases; junction bases outside the gene matches: 15. CDR1 is SGHNT, CDR2 YENEEA, per germline. DNA of the CDR3: TGTGCCAGCAGCCCCCGACGTAGGGGCGGGAGGGCTCAAGAGACCCAGTACTTC. Its translation is CASSPRRRGGRAQETQYF.

V gene TRBV7-9 combines with J gene TRBJ2-3; perhaps TRBD1 as D (6 bases). Germline V gene sequence: CDR1 SEHNR, CDR2 FQNEAQ (reference sequence). Between the trimmed V and J ends, which lost 5 bases and 0 bases, there was a span of 9 bases. This CDR3 has 14 residues. CDR3 sequence reads: CASSVGQSTDTQYF. CDR3 sequence (DNA): TGTGCCAGCAGCGTCGGACAGAGCACAGATACGCAGTATTTT.

This chain connects TRBV7-6 to TRBJ1-5; D uncertain. The V and J ends lost 3 bases and 2 bases respectively, with 14 bases between them. CDR3 length: 16 amino acids. Per the germline V gene, CDR1 is SGHVS and CDR2 is FNYEAQ. The CDR3 coding sequence is TGTGCCAGCAGCTTGGCGGAGCCCCCTGGCAATCAGCCCCAGCATTTT. It specifies CASSLAEPPGNQPQHF.

The J gene is TRBJ1-1, the V gene TRBV30, with D hard to call. The CDR3 length is 12 residues. Looked up from germline, CDR1 is GTSNPN and CDR2 is SVGIG (reference sequence). Trimming took off 0 bases at V and 4 bases at J, with 6 bases between the two ends. The CDR3 spells CAWSVGVTEAFF. The CDR3 nucleotides are TGTGCCTGGAGTGTCGGGGTCACTGAAGCTTTCTTT.

The chain couples TRBV29-1 to TRBJ1-4; D gene unclear. CDR1 and CDR2 (germline): SQVTM, ANQGSEA. V lost 6 bases, J lost 8 bases, and 10 bases lay in between. There are 11 residues in the CDR3. CDR3: CSVSGNEKLFF. The CDR3 nucleotides are TGCAGCGTGAGCGGGAACGAAAAACTGTTTTTT.

About this clone itself: At one of its ends the junction is not consistent with the germline gene, which may arise from a read error. The chain joins TRBV7-9 to TRBJ2-3, with D unclear. Germline V CDR1 and CDR2: SEHNR, FQNEAQ (reference sequence). This CDR3 comprises 12 residues. The CDR3 DNA reads TGTGCCAGCAGCTTTGAGGCAGATAAGCAGTATTTT. Amino acid sequence: CASSFEADKQYF.

This clone was seen a handful of times. CDR3: CASRTDYGYTF. The CDR3, as DNA: TGTGCCAGCAGGACAGACTATGGCTACACCTTC. J is TRBJ1-2 and V is TRBV2; D is possibly TRBD1 (5 bases). This CDR3 has 11 amino acids. Germline V gives CDR1 SNHLY, CDR2 FYNNEI. V lost 6 bases and J 3 bases, leaving 5 bases between the germline ends.

V is TRBV10-3 and J is TRBJ2-1; a weak D match, TRBD1 (6 bases). The CDR3 runs 14 residues. The germline V gene has CDR1 ENHRY and CDR2 SYGVKD. Trimming stripped 2 bases from V and 8 bases from J, with 13 bases between. As DNA, the CDR3 is TGTGCCATCAGTGAGGTGGGGGCCCCTGATGAGCAGTTCTTC. Translation gives CAISEVGAPDEQFF.

V and J are TRBV25-1 and TRBJ1-2; D unresolved. This CDR3 is built from 14 residues. With 5 bases removed from V and 2 bases from J, the gap between germline ends came to 12 bases. Per germline, CDR1 MGHDK and CDR2 SYGVNS. The CDR3 here is CASSPNVGNYGYTF. The CDR3 DNA is TGTGCCAGCAGTCCCAATGTGGGCAACTATGGCTACACCTTC.

The chain recombines TRBV11-3 with TRBJ2-7, with D perhaps TRBD1 (5 bases). Germline values: CDR1 SGHNT, CDR2 YENEEA. Trimming left V 1 base short and J 4 bases short, with 8 bases between. The CDR3 totals 13 residues. The CDR3 DNA sequence: TGTGCCAGCAGCTTAGCCCAGGGTTACGAGCAGTACTTC. This translates into CASSLAQGYEQYF.

V usage is TRBV11-1 and J usage is TRBJ1-2; 7 bases map to TRBD1. Germline values: CDR1 SGHAT, CDR2 FQDESV (reference sequence). V trimming: 5 bases; J trimming: 8 bases; junction bases outside the gene matches: 8. This CDR3 comprises 13 residues. The CDR3 spells CASSHPTGRGYTF. The CDR3 bases are TGTGCCAGCAGCCACCCGACAGGGCGCGGCTACACCTTC.

V gene TRBV9 combines with J gene TRBJ1-1; 7 positions match TRBD1. With V trimmed by 3 bases and J by 1 base, 0 bases remained unmatched. The V gene's germline CDR1 is SGDLS and CDR2 YYNGEE. This CDR3 is 13 amino acids long. The CDR3 DNA follows: TGTGCCAGCAGCGGACAGGGGAACACTGAAGCTTTCTTT. Its translation is CASSGQGNTEAFF. Variable domain in full (rest from reference TRBV9 and TRBJ1-1): DSGVTQTPKHLITATGQRVTLRCSPRSGDLSVYWYQQSLDQGLQFLIQYYNGEERAKGNILERFSAQQFPDLHSELNLSSLELGDSALYFCASSGQGNTEAFFGQGTRLTVV.

This clone was found a few times. V gene TRBV10-3 combines with J gene TRBJ1-6, with 7 bases aligning to TRBD1. The CDR3 has 13 amino acids. CDR1 and CDR2 from the germline V gene are ENHRY and SYGVKD. V was pared by 10 bases and J by 7 bases, with 7 bases of the junction left unmatched. For the CDR3, the DNA is TGTGCCAGCACGGAGACAGGGAATTCACCCCTCCACTTT. Translating gives CASTETGNSPLHF.